This TCR beta chain was documented in a study of blood T cell repertoires in COVID-19. The overall study: COVID-19 samples, acute and convalescent, were from the United States, Italy and Spain.

Germline V gene sequence: CDR1 LGHNA, CDR2 YSLEER. Trimming stripped 1 base from V and 8 bases from J, with 14 bases between. This CDR3 has 15 residues. Sequenced by immunoSEQ multiplex PCR; TCRdb stores in-frame clones only, minus some. The sample consists of approximately 170,000 clones, over 75% of them appearing once. The chain has TRBV4-3 and TRBJ1-4; weak D call: TRBD1 (5 bases). The sequence was collected from a human donor in a cohort sampled during active COVID-19. The source material was peripheral blood. CDR3 DNA sequence: TGCGCCAGCAGCCAAGTCGGCGGGGCGGGGGAAAAACTGTTTTTT. Protein: CASSQVGGAGEKLFF.